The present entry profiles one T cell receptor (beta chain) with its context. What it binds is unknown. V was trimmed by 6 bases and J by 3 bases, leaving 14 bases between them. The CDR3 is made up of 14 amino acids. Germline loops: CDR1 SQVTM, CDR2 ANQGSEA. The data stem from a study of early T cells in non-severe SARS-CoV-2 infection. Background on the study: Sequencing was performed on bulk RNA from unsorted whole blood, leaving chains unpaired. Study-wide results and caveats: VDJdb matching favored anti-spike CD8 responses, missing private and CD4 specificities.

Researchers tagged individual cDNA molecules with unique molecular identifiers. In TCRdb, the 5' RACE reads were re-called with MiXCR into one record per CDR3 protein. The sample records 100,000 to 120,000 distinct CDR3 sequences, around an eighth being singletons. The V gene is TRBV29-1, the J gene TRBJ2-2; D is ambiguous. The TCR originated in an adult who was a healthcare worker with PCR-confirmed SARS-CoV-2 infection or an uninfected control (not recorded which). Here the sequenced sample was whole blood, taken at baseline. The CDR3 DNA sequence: TGCAGCGTGGCACTTGGGTGGGACACCGGGGAGCTGTTTTTT. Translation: CSVALGWDTGELFF.